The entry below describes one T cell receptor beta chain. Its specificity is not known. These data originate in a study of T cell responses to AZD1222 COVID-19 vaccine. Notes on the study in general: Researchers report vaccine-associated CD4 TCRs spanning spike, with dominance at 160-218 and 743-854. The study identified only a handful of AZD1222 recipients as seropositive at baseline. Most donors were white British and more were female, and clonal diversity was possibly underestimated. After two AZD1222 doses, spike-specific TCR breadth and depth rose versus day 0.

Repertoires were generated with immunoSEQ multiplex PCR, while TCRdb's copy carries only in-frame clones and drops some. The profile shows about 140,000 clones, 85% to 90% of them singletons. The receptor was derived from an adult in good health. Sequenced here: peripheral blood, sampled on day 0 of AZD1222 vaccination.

The CDR3 is CASSIGLVLHNEQFF. The CDR3 DNA is TGTGCCAGTAGTATTGGGCTAGTCCTTCACAATGAGCAGTTCTTC. This chain joins TRBV19 and TRBJ2-1; D is undetermined. Trimming pared 3 bases from V and 5 bases from J, leaving 14 bases between. The CDR3 extends over 15 amino acids. The germline V gene encodes CDR1 LNHDA and CDR2 SQIVND (reference sequence).